The sequence of this TCR beta chain was determined in a study of Graves' ophthalmopathy and Graves' hyperthyroidism. General study findings and limits: Researchers report that a 13-signature model separated ophthalmopathy from stable hyperthyroidism, posting less than 90% sensitivity and 65% to 82% specificity.

Amplification of the TCR beta CDR3 regions used RNA transcripts (as template). The library came from an HTBI-primed first-round RT-PCR and a second-round multiplex PCR. A single record per CDR3 protein comes from TCRdb applying MiXCR to the multiplex PCR reads. The sample yields roughly 1.1 million distinct CDR3 sequences, approximately 35% seen once. In this sample, this clonotype turned up many times. Its antigen is currently unknown. Sample: peripheral blood or thyroid tissue (not recorded which). The clonotype was recovered from an adult man with Graves' hyperthyroidism.

The CDR3, as DNA: TGTGCCAGCAGAGCCGGATTAACTTACACTGAAGCTTTCTTT. Its protein product is CASRAGLTYTEAFF. The chain combines TRBV9 with TRBJ1-1, with D uncertain. Germline-derived CDR1 and CDR2 are SGDLS and YYNGEE. Trimming took off 5 bases at V and 3 bases at J, with 14 bases between the two ends. The CDR3 is 14 residues long.